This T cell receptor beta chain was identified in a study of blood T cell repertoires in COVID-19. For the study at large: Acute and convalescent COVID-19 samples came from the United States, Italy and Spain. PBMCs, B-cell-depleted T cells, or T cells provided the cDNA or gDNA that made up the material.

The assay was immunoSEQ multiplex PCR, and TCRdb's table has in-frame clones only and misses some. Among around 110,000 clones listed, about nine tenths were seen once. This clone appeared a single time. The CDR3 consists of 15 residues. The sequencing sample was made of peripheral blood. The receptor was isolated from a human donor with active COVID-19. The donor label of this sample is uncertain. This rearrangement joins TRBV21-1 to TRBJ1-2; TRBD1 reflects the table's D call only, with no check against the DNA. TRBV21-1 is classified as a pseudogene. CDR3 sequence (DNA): TGTGCCAGCACCTACAAGGGACACCCGTCTGGTGGCTACACCTTC. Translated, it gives CASTYKGHPSGGYTF.